This TCR beta chain is from a study of T cell responses to AZD1222 COVID-19 vaccine. Overall study: The study pooled second doses at about 4 or about 12 weeks. Study-wide results and caveats: Targeting of unmutated variant regions was reportedly seen in nearly half of spike-specific TCRs. Baseline seropositivity characterized only a handful of AZD1222 recipients. Most donors were white British and more were female, and clonal diversity was possibly underestimated.

Clones were sequenced by immunoSEQ multiplex PCR, and TCRdb holds only the in-frame ones, with some missing. The repertoire holds some 140,000 clones, over 85% seen once, with under 20% in the top ten. Germline V gene data show CDR1 as SNHLY and CDR2 as FYNNEI. The J segment lost 6 bases and the V segment lost 2 bases, leaving 9 bases of the junction unmatched. CDR3 length: 15 residues. To note about this clone: Its antigen is undetermined.

Source: peripheral blood, taken on day 0 of AZD1222 vaccination. The sequence was obtained from an adult in good health. This chain links TRBV2 with TRBJ2-7; 8 bases map to TRBD1. The CDR3 coding sequence is TGTGCCAGCAGTGAAATCGGACAGGGTATTGGCGAGCAGTACTTC. It translates to CASSEIGQGIGEQYF.